This T cell receptor (beta chain) was captured in a study of blood T cell repertoires in COVID-19. Per germline, CDR1 KGHDR and CDR2 SFDVKD. The V end lost 4 bases, the J end lost 3 bases, and 8 bases lay between the germline ends. This CDR3 is 13 amino acids long. Participants reported their clinical history, and cohort assignment relied on those reports. Original methodology: Amplifying reference gene primers gave estimates of nucleated cell counts. The method was immunoSEQ multiplex PCR; TCRdb's version includes in-frame clones alone and lacks a portion of them. The V and J calls and the clone size are those of that table, but D and trimming were determined from the DNA. Of approximately 400,000 clones listed, 85% to 90% are singletons.

The TCR originated in a woman under 30 who had recovered from COVID-19. The specimen sequenced was PBMCs or T cells enriched from blood (not recorded which). V and J are TRBV24-1 and TRBJ1-1; D is ambiguous. CDR3 residues: CATSDPDYTEAFF. As DNA, the CDR3 is TGTGCCACCAGTGACCCGGACTACACTGAAGCTTTCTTT.